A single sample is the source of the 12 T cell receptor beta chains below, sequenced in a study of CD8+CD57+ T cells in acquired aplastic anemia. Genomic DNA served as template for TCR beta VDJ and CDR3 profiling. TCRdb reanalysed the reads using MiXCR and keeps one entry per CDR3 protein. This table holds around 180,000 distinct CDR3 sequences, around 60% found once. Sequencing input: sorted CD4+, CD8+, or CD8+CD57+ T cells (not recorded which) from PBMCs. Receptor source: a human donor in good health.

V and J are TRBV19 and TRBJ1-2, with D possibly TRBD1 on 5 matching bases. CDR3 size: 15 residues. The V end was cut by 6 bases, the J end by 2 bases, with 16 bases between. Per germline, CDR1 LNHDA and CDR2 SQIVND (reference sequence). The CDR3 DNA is TGTGCCAGTAGCGAAACATTCCAGGGAAACTATGGCTACACCTTC. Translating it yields CASSETFQGNYGYTF. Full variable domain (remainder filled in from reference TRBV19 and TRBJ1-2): DGGITQSPKYLFRKEGQNVTLSCEQNLNHDAMYWYRQDPGQGLRLIYYSQIVNDFQKGDIAEGYSVSREKKESFPLTVTSAQKNPTAFYLCASSETFQGNYGYTFGSGTRLTVV.

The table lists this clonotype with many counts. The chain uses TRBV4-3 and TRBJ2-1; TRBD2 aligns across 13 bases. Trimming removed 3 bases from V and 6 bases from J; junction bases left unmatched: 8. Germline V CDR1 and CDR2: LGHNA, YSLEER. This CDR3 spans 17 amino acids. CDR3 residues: CASSQRRLAGGVNEQFF. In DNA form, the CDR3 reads TGCGCCAGCAGCCAGAGGAGACTAGCGGGAGGTGTCAATGAGCAGTTCTTC.

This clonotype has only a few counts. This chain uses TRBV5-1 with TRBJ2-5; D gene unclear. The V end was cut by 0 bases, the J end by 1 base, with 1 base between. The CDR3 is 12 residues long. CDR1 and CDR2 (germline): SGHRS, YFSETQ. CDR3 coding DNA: TGCGCCAGCAGCTTGGTCCAAGAGACCCAGTACTTC. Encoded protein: CASSLVQETQYF. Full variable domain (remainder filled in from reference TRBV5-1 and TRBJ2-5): KAGVTQTPRYLIKTRGQQVTLSCSPISGHRSVSWYQQTPGQGLQFLFEYFSETQRNKGNFPGRFSGRQFSNSRSEMNVSTLELGDSALYLCASSLVQETQYFGPGTRLLVL.

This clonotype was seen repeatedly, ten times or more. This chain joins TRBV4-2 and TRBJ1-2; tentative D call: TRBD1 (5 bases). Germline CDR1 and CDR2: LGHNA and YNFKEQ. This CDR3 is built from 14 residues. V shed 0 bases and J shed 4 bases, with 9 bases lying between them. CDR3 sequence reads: CASSQDEGSYGYTF. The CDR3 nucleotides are TGTGCCAGCAGCCAAGATGAGGGGTCCTATGGCTACACCTTC.

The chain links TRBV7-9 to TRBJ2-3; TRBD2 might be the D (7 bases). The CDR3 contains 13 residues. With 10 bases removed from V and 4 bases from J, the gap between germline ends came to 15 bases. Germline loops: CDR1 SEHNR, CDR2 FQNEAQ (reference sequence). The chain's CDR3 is CATSRGASDTQYF. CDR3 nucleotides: TGTGCCACCTCCCGGGGGGCATCAGATACGCAGTATTTT.

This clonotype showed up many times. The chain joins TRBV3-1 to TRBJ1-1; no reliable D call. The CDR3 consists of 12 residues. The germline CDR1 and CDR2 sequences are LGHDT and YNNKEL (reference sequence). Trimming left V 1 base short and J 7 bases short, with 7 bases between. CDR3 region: CASSQGSGEAFF. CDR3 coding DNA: TGTGCCAGCAGCCAAGGTTCAGGTGAAGCTTTCTTT.

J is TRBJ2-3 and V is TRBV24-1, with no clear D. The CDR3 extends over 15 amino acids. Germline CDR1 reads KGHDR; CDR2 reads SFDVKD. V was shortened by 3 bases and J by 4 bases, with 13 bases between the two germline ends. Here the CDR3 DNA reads TGTGCCACCAGTGATCTAAGCACCTTCCCAGATACGCAGTATTTT. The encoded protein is CATSDLSTFPDTQYF.

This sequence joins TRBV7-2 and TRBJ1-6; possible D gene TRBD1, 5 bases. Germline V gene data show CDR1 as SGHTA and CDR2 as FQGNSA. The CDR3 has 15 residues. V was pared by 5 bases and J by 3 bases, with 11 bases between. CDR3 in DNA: TGTGCCAGCAGCGGCCGACAGTTCTATAATTCACCCCTCCACTTT. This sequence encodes CASSGRQFYNSPLHF.

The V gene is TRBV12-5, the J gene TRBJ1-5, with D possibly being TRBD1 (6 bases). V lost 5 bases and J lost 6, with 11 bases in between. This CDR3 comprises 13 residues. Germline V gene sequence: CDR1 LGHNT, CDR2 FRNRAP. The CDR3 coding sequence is TGTGCTAGTGGTATCAGGGGAATTCAGCCCCAGCATTTT. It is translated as CASGIRGIQPQHF.

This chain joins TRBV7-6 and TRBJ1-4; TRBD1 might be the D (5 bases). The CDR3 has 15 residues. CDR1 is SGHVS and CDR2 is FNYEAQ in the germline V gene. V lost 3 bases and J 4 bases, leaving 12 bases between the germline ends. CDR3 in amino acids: CASSFTGGGNEKLFF. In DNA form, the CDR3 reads TGTGCCAGCAGCTTTACCGGGGGAGGTAATGAAAAACTGTTTTTT.

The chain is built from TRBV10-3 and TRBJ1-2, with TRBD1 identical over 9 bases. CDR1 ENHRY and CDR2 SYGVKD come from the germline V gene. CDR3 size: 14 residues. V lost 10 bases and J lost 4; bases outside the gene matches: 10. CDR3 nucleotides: TGTGCCACCCAGGGGACAGGGCGTGCCTATGGCTACACCTTC. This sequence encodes CATQGTGRAYGYTF.

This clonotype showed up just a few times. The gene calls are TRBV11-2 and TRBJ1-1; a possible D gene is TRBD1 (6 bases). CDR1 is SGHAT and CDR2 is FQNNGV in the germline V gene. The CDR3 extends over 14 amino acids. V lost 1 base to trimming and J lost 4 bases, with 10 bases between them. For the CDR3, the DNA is TGTGCCAGCAGCTTAGGGGGAGGGGGCACTGAAGCTTTCTTT. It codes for CASSLGGGGTEAFF.